A single sample gave rise to the 17 T cell receptor beta chains below, sequenced in a study of blood T cell repertoires in COVID-19. The data were produced by immunoSEQ multiplex PCR, yet TCRdb's version contains in-frame clones alone and is incomplete. The table shows almost 35,000 clones, with roughly 90% occurring only once. Material: peripheral blood. Receptors were obtained from a man aged 55 to 70 with active or convalescent COVID-19.

Only one count was recorded for this clone. The chain combines TRBV27 with TRBJ2-7, with D maybe TRBD2 (6 bases). Germline V gene lookup returns CDR1 MNHEY and CDR2 SMNVEV (reference sequence). The CDR3 loop spans 14 amino acids. V was trimmed by 8 bases and J by 1 base, leaving 15 bases between them. CDR3 DNA: TGTGCCAGCTCGATTAGGAGGGCATCCTACGAGCAGTACTTC. Encoded protein: CASSIRRASYEQYF.

The table lists this clone with a count of one. The J gene is TRBJ2-3, the V gene TRBV5-1, with D perhaps matching TRBD2 (6 bases). Germline values: CDR1 SGHRS, CDR2 YFSETQ. The CDR3 covers 19 residues. V dropped 0 bases and J dropped 6 bases, with 26 bases sitting between them. CDR3 nucleotide sequence: TGCGCCAGCAGCTTGGCGGGAGAGGGGAGGCCGTACGGTACGGATACGCAGTATTTT. Protein sequence: CASSLAGEGRPYGTDTQYF.

The chain has TRBV5-1 and TRBJ2-5; 9 bases are a match to TRBD2. CDR3 length equals 17 residues. V lost 4 bases and J lost 5; bases outside the gene matches: 15. CDR1 SGHRS and CDR2 YFSETQ come from the germline V gene. This CDR3 reads CASSHRGDSGGWETQYF. DNA for the CDR3: TGCGCCAGCAGCCATAGGGGTGATAGCGGGGGCTGGGAGACCCAGTACTTC.

This clone was detected only a few times. The chain employs TRBV18 and TRBJ1-3; D unclear. The CDR3 extends over 14 amino acids. Germline V gene lookup returns CDR1 KGHSH and CDR2 LQKENI. The V end lost 6 bases, the J end lost 0 bases, and 9 bases lay between the germline ends. CDR3 sequence: CASSPEGSGNTIYF. The CDR3 DNA sequence: TGTGCCAGCTCGCCAGAGGGCTCTGGAAACACCATATATTTT.

V is TRBV18 and J is TRBJ1-2; tentatively, D is TRBD1 (5 bases). Trimming removed 3 bases at V and 6 bases at J, with 11 bases between. This CDR3 region has 13 residues. Germline assignment: CDR1 KGHSH and CDR2 LQKENI. CDR3 residues: CASSPRAGHGYTF. The CDR3 DNA follows: TGTGCCAGCTCACCCCGGGCAGGGCATGGCTACACCTTC.

The V and J genes are TRBV6-5 and TRBJ1-5; D perhaps matches TRBD1 (5 bases). The germline V gene encodes CDR1 MNHEY and CDR2 SVGAGI. This CDR3 is 15 amino acids long. V was shortened by 5 bases and J by 4 bases, with 15 bases between the two germline ends. CDR3 nucleotide sequence: TGTGCCAGCAGTCTTCTAACCGCAGGGAATCAGCCCCAGCATTTT. Its translation: CASSLLTAGNQPQHF.

The V and J genes are TRBV18 and TRBJ2-1, with 8 bases lining up with TRBD1. The germline CDR1 and CDR2 sequences are KGHSH and LQKENI. The CDR3 has 15 residues. V shed 2 bases, J shed 4 bases, and the junction held 4 bases outside the gene matches. CDR3 nucleotides: TGTGCCAGCTCACCATGGGGACAGGAATACAATGAGCAGTTCTTC. Translation gives CASSPWGQEYNEQFF.

This clone was observed once. The V gene is TRBV28, the J gene TRBJ2-6; no definite D call. This CDR3 contains 14 residues. Germline values: CDR1 MDHEN, CDR2 SYDVKM. V was cut by 3 bases and J by 2 bases, with 5 bases left in between. CDR3 amino acids: CASSFYAGANVLTF. Here the CDR3 DNA reads TGTGCCAGCAGTTTCTATGCTGGGGCCAACGTCCTGACTTTC.

The chain is built from TRBV5-6 and TRBJ2-3; the match to TRBD1 covers 10 bases. Germline V gene lookup returns CDR1 SGHDT and CDR2 YYEEEE. V trimming: 4 bases; J trimming: 3 bases; junction bases outside the gene matches: 5. This CDR3 spans 15 amino acids. The CDR3 coding sequence is TGTGCCAGCAGCACCGACAGGGGGCGAACAGATACGCAGTATTTT. Translated: CASSTDRGRTDTQYF.

This clone has just one count. In DNA form, the CDR3 reads TGTGCCAGCAGTCCCTCCGCGACAGGGCCTGGAAACACCATATATTTT. Amino acids: CASSPSATGPGNTIYF. The rearrangement joins TRBV3-1 (or the pseudogene TRBV3-2) to TRBJ1-3; 7 bases align to TRBD1. The CDR3 runs 16 residues. The ends lost 6 bases at V and 2 bases at J; junction bases unmatched: 10. Germline V gene data show CDR1 as LGHDT and CDR2 as YNNKEL (reference sequence).

The rearrangement links TRBV9 to TRBJ1-5; D is perhaps TRBD1 (5 bases). CDR1 SGDLS and CDR2 YYNGEE come from the germline V gene. The CDR3 has 15 residues. Trimming cost V 1 base and J 0 bases, with 8 bases left between them. In DNA, the CDR3 is TGTGCCAGCAGCGTAACAGGAGCTAGCAATCAGCCCCAGCATTTT. It specifies CASSVTGASNQPQHF.

The chain links TRBV13 to TRBJ2-1, with D perhaps TRBD2 (7 bases). The CDR3 is 13 residues long. Germline-derived CDR1 and CDR2 are PRHDT and FYEKMQ (reference sequence). V was shortened by 8 bases and J by 7 bases, with 15 bases between the two germline ends. CDR3 DNA: TGTGCCAGCTCCCTGGGAGGGGGGAATGAGCAGTTCTTC. Its protein product is CASSLGGGNEQFF.

The chain links TRBV3-1 (or the pseudogene TRBV3-2) to TRBJ2-7, with D possibly matching TRBD1 (5 bases). Deletions cut 2 bases from V and 3 bases from J, with 14 bases between. The CDR3 extends over 15 amino acids. CDR1 is LGHDT, CDR2 YNNKEL, per germline (reference sequence). The CDR3 DNA reads as TGTGCCAGCAGCCAATCGTTACAGGCGTACTACGAGCAGTACTTC. It specifies CASSQSLQAYYEQYF.

The J gene is TRBJ2-3, the V gene TRBV4-2; TRBD2 aligns across 8 bases. The CDR3 is 18 residues long. Germline assignment: CDR1 LGHNA and CDR2 YNFKEQ. The V segment lost 4 bases and the J segment 6 bases; nucleotides outside the gene matches: 18. CDR3 bases: TGTGCCAGCAGCCGAGACCCTAGTAGGCGGGGGGAGGAGGATACGCAGTATTTT. Translated, it gives CASSRDPSRRGEEDTQYF.

V gene TRBV18 combines with J gene TRBJ2-1, with D uncertain. V lost 2 bases and J 6 bases, leaving 11 bases between the germline ends. Germline values: CDR1 KGHSH, CDR2 LQKENI. CDR3 size: 14 residues. The CDR3 loop is CASSPSSAFNEQFF. As DNA, the CDR3 is TGTGCCAGCTCACCATCCAGCGCTTTCAATGAGCAGTTCTTC.

CDR3 amino acids: CASAWVGGGETQYF. The CDR3 DNA reads TGTGCCAGCGCCTGGGTAGGGGGTGGGGAGACCCAGTACTTC. J is TRBJ2-5 and V is TRBV2, with TRBD1 as a possible D gene (6 bases). Germline V CDR1 and CDR2: SNHLY, FYNNEI. The CDR3 sequence is 14 residues long. V was shortened by 8 bases and J by 5 bases, with 18 bases between the two germline ends.

The V gene is TRBV21-1, the J gene TRBJ2-5; the table's D call of TRBD1 was not tested on the DNA. TRBV21-1 is tagged as a pseudogene. The CDR3 consists of 17 residues. The CDR3 DNA sequence: TGTGCCAGCAGCAGGGAAATGGGGCTCCCACGAGGAGAGACCCAGTACTTC. Amino acids: CASSREMGLPRGETQYF.